A few counts support the clone carrying this T cell receptor beta chain. What it binds is not known. This CDR3 is 17 amino acids long. V was pared by 0 bases and J by 4 bases, with 17 bases between. The germline V gene has CDR1 MGHRA and CDR2 YSYEKL. This sample is drawn from a study of identical twins. Broader study findings: High-abundance cord blood beta clonotypes had fewer insertions; memory repertoires showed none.

Template switching added a universal primer binding site, and final cDNA carried unique molecular identifiers. TCRdb passed the 5' RACE reads through MiXCR, listing each CDR3 protein once. The sample contains about 330,000 distinct CDR3 sequences, 9% to 15% of which appear only once. Another study also made use of these data, one on yellow fever vaccine responses in identical twins. As reported in that work: Vaccine T cell responses of twins reportedly seemed partly convergent and partly personalized.

The origin of this receptor is a woman aged 18-29 years in good health. Sequenced sample: CD8+ T cells sorted from blood. The rearrangement joins TRBV4-1 to TRBJ2-3; possibly TRBD2 for D (5 bases). CDR3 DNA: TGCGCCAGCAGCCAAGATCTGTTTGTGGAGAGGGCAGATACGCAGTATTTT. It codes for CASSQDLFVERADTQYF.